These 22 T cell receptor beta chains were all obtained from the same sample, sequenced in a study of cytomegalovirus exposure and HLA in healthy donors. The PCR made use of 60 Vbeta and 13 Jbeta primers. The assay was immunoSEQ multiplex PCR, and TCRdb's table has in-frame clones only and misses some. The sample includes approximately 150,000 clones, roughly 80% seen only once; the top ten take 2.5%. The material sequenced was PBMCs. The receptors derive from a boy between 2 and 10 years old in good health and CMV-seronegative.

This sequence joins TRBV5-1 and TRBJ2-5; 7 bases agree with TRBD1. The DNA end lines up better with TRBJ2-7; the J call may be wrong. The CDR3 contains 16 residues. Germline V lookup: CDR1 SGHRS, CDR2 YFSETQ. The CDR3 nucleotides are TGCGCCAGCAGCTTAGCCTTGACGACAGGGTCGTACGAGCAGTACTTC. Amino acid sequence: CASSLALTTGSYEQYF.

The rearrangement uses TRBV5-4 and TRBJ2-3; perhaps TRBD1 as D (5 bases). V was shortened by 4 bases and J by 4 bases, with 10 bases between the two germline ends. In germline, CDR1 is SGHNT, CDR2 YYREEE (reference sequence). The CDR3 totals 13 residues. The CDR3 sequence is CASSQAGSDTQYF. CDR3 DNA sequence: TGTGCCAGCAGCCAAGCAGGGTCAGATACGCAGTATTTT.

V is TRBV11-3 and J is TRBJ2-7; D may be TRBD2 (5 bases). Germline values: CDR1 SGHNT, CDR2 YENEEA. The V end lost 1 base, the J end lost 0 bases, and 10 bases lay between the germline ends. CDR3 length: 15 residues. As DNA, the CDR3 is TGTGCCAGCAGCTTAGGGACTTTAACCTCCTACGAGCAGTACTTC. Translating gives CASSLGTLTSYEQYF.

This chain connects TRBV11-3 to TRBJ1-1; TRBD1 agrees at 7 bases. CDR3 length: 15 amino acids. Germline loops: CDR1 SGHNT, CDR2 YENEEA. V lost 3 bases and J lost 0; bases outside the gene matches: 4. The CDR3 DNA sequence: TGTGCCAGCAGCTTTAGGGGGCCCGTGAACACTGAAGCTTTCTTT. Protein sequence: CASSFRGPVNTEAFF.

The V call is TRBV11-2, the J call TRBJ2-5; no clear D gene. The CDR3 is made up of 13 amino acids. Germline CDR1 and CDR2: SGHAT and FQNNGV. The germline V and J ends were trimmed by 3 bases and 4 bases, with 9 bases remaining between them. CDR3 sequence (DNA): TGTGCCAGCAGCTTGGGTAGCCGAGAGACCCAGTACTTC. Translated: CASSLGSRETQYF.

V and J are TRBV27 and TRBJ1-2; a weak D match, TRBD1 (6 bases). The CDR3 has 18 residues. CDR1 and CDR2 (germline): MNHEY, SMNVEV (reference sequence). V shed 0 bases and J shed 3 bases, with 20 bases lying between them. The CDR3 DNA reads as TGTGCCAGCAGTTTATCCCCGGGACACACGGGCTTGGACTATGGCTACACCTTC. It is translated as CASSLSPGHTGLDYGYTF.

V gene TRBV5-1 combines with J gene TRBJ1-5; D call uncertain. CDR3 size: 15 residues. Germline V gives CDR1 SGHRS, CDR2 YFSETQ. V lost 0 bases to trimming and J lost 3 bases, with 10 bases between them. The chain's CDR3 is CASSLGADANQPQHF. The CDR3 DNA sequence: TGCGCCAGCAGCTTGGGGGCAGATGCCAATCAGCCCCAGCATTTT.

The chain couples TRBV7-2 to TRBJ1-4, with 8 bases fitting TRBD1. This CDR3 comprises 15 residues. Germline CDR1 SGHTA, CDR2 FQGNSA. V lost 1 base and J lost 4; bases outside the gene matches: 2. CDR3 coding DNA: TGTGCCAGCAGCTTAGGAGGACAGGGTAATGAAAAACTGTTTTTT. This codes for CASSLGGQGNEKLFF.

This clone appeared once. The V call is TRBV7-9, the J call TRBJ1-1; unclear D gene. Germline CDR1 SEHNR, CDR2 FQNEAQ (reference sequence). Between the trimmed V and J ends, which lost 6 bases and 1 base, there was a span of 15 bases. This CDR3 spans 15 amino acids. As DNA, the CDR3 is TGTGCCAGCAGTGTCCTAGTCCGGGAGAACACTGAAGCTTTCTTT. Translated, it gives CASSVLVRENTEAFF.

V gene TRBV7-6 combines with J gene TRBJ1-6; 8 bases map to TRBD1. V was clipped by 3 bases and J by 9 bases; unmatched bases: 4. CDR3 length equals 14 residues. CDR1 is SGHVS, CDR2 FNYEAQ, per germline. The CDR3 here is CASSLQGAGSPLHF. CDR3 in DNA: TGTGCCAGCAGCTTGCAGGGGGCTGGTTCACCCCTCCACTTT.

This chain uses TRBV5-1 with TRBJ2-7, with TRBD2 identical over 7 bases. Germline CDR1 is SGHRS and CDR2 is YFSETQ. V was clipped by 5 bases and J by 3 bases; unmatched bases: 14. The CDR3 extends over 16 amino acids. CDR3 coding DNA: TGCGCCAGCAGTCTCGAACCGGGGGGACTTTACTACGAGCAGTACTTC. This codes for CASSLEPGGLYYEQYF.

J is TRBJ2-7 and V is TRBV7-8; D not resolved. The germline V gene has CDR1 SGHVS and CDR2 FQNEAQ. This CDR3 region has 15 residues. Deletions cut 2 bases from V and 6 bases from J, with 17 bases between. Here the CDR3 reads CASSLLSVLGCEQYF. The CDR3 DNA reads TGTGCCAGCAGCTTATTAAGCGTCTTGGGTTGCGAGCAGTACTTC.

The V gene is TRBV10-1, the J gene TRBJ2-3, with D maybe TRBD1 (5 bases). Germline V lookup: CDR1 WNHNN, CDR2 SYGVQD (reference sequence). V was cut by 6 bases and J by 2 bases, with 15 bases left in between. This CDR3 has 15 residues. The chain's CDR3 is CASSVSNRLTDTQYF. In nucleotides, the CDR3 is TGCGCCAGCAGCGTCTCGAACAGGCTCACAGATACGCAGTATTTT.

In the case of this clone: One end of the junction is discordant with germline, which a read error may explain. This chain joins TRBV7-9 and TRBJ1-5, with 10 bases fitting TRBD1. This CDR3 has 14 residues. CDR1 is SEHNR, CDR2 FQNEAQ, per germline (reference sequence). In nucleotides, the CDR3 is TGTTCCAGCAGCTTAGGGACAGGGGACCCGCCCCAGCATTTT. It is translated as CSSSLGTGDPPQHF. The full variable domain, its missing parts supplied by reference TRBV7-9 and TRBJ1-5, is DTGVSQNPRHKITKRGQNVTFRCDPISEHNRLYWYRQTLGQGPEFLTYFQNEAQLEKSRLLSDRFSAERPKGSFSTLEIQRTEQGDSAMYLCSSSLGTGDPPQHFGDGTRLSIL.

V is TRBV5-4 and J is TRBJ1-1; 8 bases agree with TRBD1. This CDR3 contains 14 residues. The trim removed 3 bases at V and 10 bases at J, leaving 11 bases unmatched. Germline CDR1 SGHNT, CDR2 YYREEE (reference sequence). In DNA form, the CDR3 reads TGTGCCAGCAGCTCCCCGGACAGGGTGAAGGGAGCTTTCTTT. It translates to CASSSPDRVKGAFF.

V usage is TRBV30 and J usage is TRBJ1-6; D is perhaps TRBD1 (5 bases). V lost 1 base and J 9 bases, leaving 10 bases between the germline ends. The CDR3 loop spans 13 amino acids. Germline V gene lookup returns CDR1 GTSNPN and CDR2 SVGIG (reference sequence). CDR3 DNA: TGTGCCTGGAGTGCAAGGGGAATTTCACCCCTCCACTTT. Protein sequence: CAWSARGISPLHF.

The rearrangement joins TRBV7-7 to TRBJ2-1; 7 positions match TRBD2. V shed 5 bases, J shed 0 bases, and the junction held 4 bases outside the gene matches. CDR1 and CDR2 (germline): SSHAT, FNYEAQ (reference sequence). The CDR3 has 15 amino acids. Written as DNA, the CDR3 is TGTGCCAGCAGCCGAGCGGGGAGCTCCTACAATGAGCAGTTCTTC. Translating it yields CASSRAGSSYNEQFF.

V is TRBV2 and J is TRBJ1-6; tentative D call: TRBD1 (6 bases). The CDR3 has 14 residues. The germline V gene has CDR1 SNHLY and CDR2 FYNNEI. V lost 5 bases, J lost 7 bases, and 12 bases lay in between. As DNA, the CDR3 is TGTGCCAGCAGTTCACGGCAGGGGAATTCACCCCTCCACTTT. Translating gives CASSSRQGNSPLHF.

The chain couples TRBV5-8 to TRBJ2-6; tentatively, D is TRBD1 (5 bases). Trimming cost V 0 bases and J 7 bases, with 14 bases left between them. The CDR3 sequence is 16 residues long. CDR1 SGHTS and CDR2 YDEGEE come from the germline V gene. Here the CDR3 DNA reads TGTGCCAGCAGCTTGGGGTTGCAGGGTGGAGCCAACGTCCTGACTTTC. Protein product: CASSLGLQGGANVLTF. The whole variable domain, remainder taken from reference TRBV5-8 and TRBJ2-6, is EAGVTQSPTHLIKTRGQQATLRCSPISGHTSVYWYQQALGLGLQFLLWYDEGEERNRGNFPPRFSGRQFPNYSSELNVNALELEDSALYLCASSLGLQGGANVLTFGAGSRLTVL.

The chain recombines TRBV7-9 with TRBJ2-7; TRBD1 matches 7 bases. V shed 6 bases, J shed 6 bases, and the junction held 8 bases outside the gene matches. Germline lookup yields CDR1 SEHNR and CDR2 FQNEAQ (reference sequence). The CDR3 is made up of 13 amino acids. The CDR3 nucleotides are TGTGCCAGCAGGCAGGGACAGCGGCTCGAGCAGTACTTC. This gives the protein CASRQGQRLEQYF. Together with reference TRBV7-9 and TRBJ2-7, the CDR3 gives the full variable domain: DTGVSQNPRHKITKRGQNVTFRCDPISEHNRLYWYRQTLGQGPEFLTYFQNEAQLEKSRLLSDRFSAERPKGSFSTLEIQRTEQGDSAMYLCASRQGQRLEQYFGPGTRLTVT.

V gene TRBV30 combines with J gene TRBJ2-3; D gene unclear. Germline V gene lookup returns CDR1 GTSNPN and CDR2 SVGIG (reference sequence). CDR3 length equals 11 residues. V lost 3 bases to trimming and J lost 4 bases, with 5 bases between them. The CDR3 here is CAWSQADTQYF. The CDR3 DNA sequence: TGTGCCTGGAGCCAGGCAGATACGCAGTATTTT.

The chain is built from TRBV5-1 and TRBJ2-4, with 11 nucleotides matching TRBD2. This CDR3 contains 18 residues. J gave up 2 bases and V 5 bases, and 12 bases lay outside the gene matches. From germline, CDR1 is SGHRS and CDR2 YFSETQ. CDR3 bases: TGCGCCAGCAGGGGGACTAGCGGAAGAGCGCGAACCAAAAACATTCAGTACTTC. Amino acid sequence: CASRGTSGRARTKNIQYF.